Listed below are T cell receptor beta chains from one sample, sequenced in a study of blood T cell repertoires in COVID-19. TCRdb's table, derived via immunoSEQ multiplex PCR, lists solely in-frame clones and lacks some. The data contain a few hundred thousand clones, 70% to 90% of them singletons. The source material was peripheral blood. The receptors here all came from a woman aged 25 to 39 with COVID-19, enrolled during active disease. CDR3s include the opening cysteine and the closing phenylalanine or tryptophan. The order of the fields is J gene, V gene, clone size, D gene, CDR3 DNA, CDR3 protein. The D gene is left open where the match is weak. Clone size is stated in some rows and not others, as once, few, many or a class when expanded.

>TRBJ2-2|TRBV2|.|.
TGTGCCAGCAGTGAAGCGCGAAGTCTTTGGGGGGAGCTGTTTTTT
CASSEARSLWGELFF
>TRBJ1-2|TRBV7-6|.|TRBD1
TGTGCCAGCAGTTCGGGGGGGACAGTGACATATGGCTACACCTTC
CASSSGGTVTYGYTF
>TRBJ2-1|TRBV24-1|.|.
TGTGCCACCGCGGGGCGGTGGGGAAATGAGCAGTTCTTC
CATAGRWGNEQFF
>TRBJ1-1|TRBV9|.|.
TGTGCCAGCAGCGCCGGTACAGGGAATCGTACTGAAGCTTTCTTT
CASSAGTGNRTEAFF
>TRBJ2-7|TRBV6-2/TRBV6-3|.|TRBD1
TGTGCCAGCAGTACTTGGGGACAGGGAGGGGACGAGCAGTACTTC
CASSTWGQGGDEQYF
>TRBJ1-2|TRBV18|.|TRBD1
TGTGCCAGCTCACCACAGGGGGACAGCTATGGCTACACCTTC
CASSPQGDSYGYTF
>TRBJ1-5|TRBV28|.|.
TGTGCCAGCAGTACTTATGTACTCAGGGGCCGTCAGCCCCAGCATTTT
CASSTYVLRGRQPQHF
>TRBJ1-1|TRBV6-2/TRBV6-3|once|.
TGTGCCAGCAGTACATGGACTCCAACCCCTGAAGCTTTCTTT
CASSTWTPTPEAFF
>TRBJ2-7|TRBV4-1|.|.
TGCGCCAGCAGTTCGGCGGGAAGCTCCTACGAGCAGTACTTC
CASSSAGSSYEQYF
>TRBJ1-1|TRBV9|.|TRBD1
TGTGCCAGCAGCGTACGAGGGGACAGCTTGAACACTGAAGCTTTCTTT
CASSVRGDSLNTEAFF
>TRBJ2-2|TRBV9|.|.
TGTGCCAGCAGCGCCCCACAGAACACCGGGGAGCTGTTTTTT
CASSAPQNTGELFF
>TRBJ2-1|TRBV7-9|.|TRBD2
TGTGCCAGCAGCTTAGATATAGGGCGGGAGGGTGAGCAGTTCTTC
CASSLDIGREGEQFF
>TRBJ2-7|TRBV6-5|.|.
TGTGCCAGCAGTTACCTAAGGGGTTACGAGCAGTACTTC
CASSYLRGYEQYF
>TRBJ2-3|TRBV11-3|.|.
TGTGCCAGCAGCCTAGGGGCAGGGCCGGGTGATACGCAGTATTTT
CASSLGAGPGDTQYF
>TRBJ1-1|TRBV27|.|.
TGTGCCAGCAGTCAACAACAGGGTAGCGCTGAAGCTTTCTTT
CASSQQQGSAEAFF
>TRBJ2-7|TRBV10-1|.|.
TGCGCCAGCAGTGGCGGGACCTACGAGCAGTACTTC
CASSGGTYEQYF
>TRBJ2-2|TRBV9|.|.
TGTGCCAGCAGCGCTACGGAGTCATCCGGGGAGCTGTTTTTT
CASSATESSGELFF
>TRBJ1-3|TRBV18|.|.
TGTGCCAGCTCACCCCAGGATCCTGGAAACACCATATATTTT
CASSPQDPGNTIYF
>TRBJ2-7|TRBV11-2|.|.
TGTGCCAGCAGCTTATTAAACAGTAGCTACGAGCAGTACTTC
CASSLLNSSYEQYF
>TRBJ1-4|TRBV6-5|.|.
TGTGCCAGCAGGTCGGGACTACCAAATGAAAAACTGTTTTTT
CASRSGLPNEKLFF
>TRBJ2-1|TRBV7-8|.|TRBD2
TGTGCCAGCAGCCCTAGCGGGGGGGCCATTAAGTCCTACAATGAGCAGTTCTTC
CASSPSGGAIKSYNEQFF
>TRBJ2-4|TRBV4-3|.|TRBD1
TGCGCCAGCAGCCAAGACGACAGGGGGCTCGAAAACATTCAGTACTTC
CASSQDDRGLENIQYF
>TRBJ1-5|TRBV2|.|TRBD1
TGTGCCAGCAGTGAGTATCCAGGGGGCAACAATCAGCCCCAGCATTTT
CASSEYPGGNNQPQHF
>TRBJ1-1|TRBV28|.|TRBD1
TGTGCCAGCAGTCAACAGGACCGAGACAGGGGAGTCACTGAAGCTTTCTTT
CASSQQDRDRGVTEAFF
>TRBJ1-6|TRBV28|.|TRBD1
TGTGCCAGCAGCCAGAACAGGGGCTCCTATAATTCACCCCTCCACTTT
CASSQNRGSYNSPLHF
>TRBJ2-5|TRBV7-9|once|TRBD2
TGTGCCAGCAGCAACCTTAGCGGGGGAGGGACCCAGTACTTC
CASSNLSGGGTQYF
>TRBJ2-1|TRBV3-1/TRBV3-2|once|TRBD2
TGTGCCAGCAGCCCACCCCGGACTAGCGGGGGATCTACGGATGAGCAGTTCTTC
CASSPPRTSGGSTDEQFF
>TRBJ1-3|TRBV6-5|.|TRBD1
TGTGCCAGCAGGGAGACAGGGGGTGGAAACACCATATATTTT
CASRETGGGNTIYF
>TRBJ2-1|TRBV12-3/TRBV12-4|.|.
TGTGCCAGCAGTTTTAATACAGATGAGCAGTTCTTC
CASSFNTDEQFF
>TRBJ1-4|TRBV6-4|.|.
TGTGCCAGCCGCCGGGAGGGGGCAACTAATGAAAAACTGTTTTTT
CASRREGATNEKLFF
>TRBJ1-5|TRBV4-1|.|.
TGCGCCAGCAGCCAAGATGGGGGGAATCAGCCCCAGCATTTT
CASSQDGGNQPQHF
>TRBJ1-1|TRBV29-1|.|TRBD1
TGCAGCGTCGACAGGGGGAACACTGAAGCTTTCTTT
CSVDRGNTEAFF
>TRBJ2-2|TRBV28|few|TRBD2
TGTGCCGTCAGGCGGGGAGGGGCCGGGGAGCTGTTTTTT
CAVRRGGAGELFF
>TRBJ1-2|TRBV6-2/TRBV6-3|.|.
TGTGCCAGCAGTTTCGCCGGGATCGTCGACGGCTACACCTTC
CASSFAGIVDGYTF
>TRBJ1-1|TRBV9|.|.
TGTGCCAGCAGCGCGCAGGGAATGAACACTGAAGCTTTCTTT
CASSAQGMNTEAFF
>TRBJ1-4|TRBV15|.|.
TGTGCCATCGCGCCCGACAGATTTAATGAAAAACTGTTTTTT
CAIAPDRFNEKLFF
>TRBJ1-4|TRBV7-2|.|TRBD1
TGTGCCAGCAGCTTAGTTCAGGGGGATAATGAAAAACTGTTTTTT
CASSLVQGDNEKLFF
>TRBJ1-5|TRBV5-6|.|TRBD1
TGTGCCAGCAGCCCTGGACAGGGAGGCAATCAGCCCCAGCATTTT
CASSPGQGGNQPQHF
>TRBJ2-6|TRBV4-3|.|TRBD1
TGCGCCAGCAGCCTGACAGGGCGAACCTCTGGGGCCAACGTCCTGACTTTC
CASSLTGRTSGANVLTF
>TRBJ2-1|TRBV7-2|.|TRBD2
TGTGCCAGCAGCTTTAGGACTAGCGGGACCAATGAGCAGTTCTTC
CASSFRTSGTNEQFF
>TRBJ2-1|TRBV29-1|.|TRBD1
TGCAGCGTTGTTGGGACAGGGGGACTCTACAATGAGCAGTTCTTC
CSVVGTGGLYNEQFF
>TRBJ2-1|TRBV24-1|.|.
TGTGCCACCAGTGATTTGGGAGGGAATGAGCAGTTCTTC
CATSDLGGNEQFF
>TRBJ1-2|TRBV29-1|.|.
TGCAGCGTTTATGGGGCTGCTCGGGGCTACACCTTC
CSVYGAARGYTF
>TRBJ1-2|TRBV28|few|.
TGTGCCAGCAGTTTTTCCGCTAACTATGGCTACACCTTC
CASSFSANYGYTF
>TRBJ1-2|TRBV28|.|.
TGTGCCAGCAGCCATAACAGAGTTTATGGCTACACCTTC
CASSHNRVYGYTF
>TRBJ2-1|TRBV29-1|.|TRBD2
TGCAGCGTACTAGCGGGGGTTGGGAATGAGCAGTTCTTC
CSVLAGVGNEQFF
>TRBJ1-3|TRBV7-9|.|TRBD1
TGTGCCAGCAGGGGACAGGTCTCTTCTGGAAACACCATATATTTT
CASRGQVSSGNTIYF
>TRBJ1-1|TRBV4-1|.|.
TGCGCCAGCAGCCCACAGACAGTTCCTTTGAACACTGAAGCTTTCTTT
CASSPQTVPLNTEAFF
>TRBJ2-2|TRBV7-2|.|TRBD2
TGTGCCAGCAGCTTAGCGGGTATGGCTAGCGGGAGCACCGGGGAGCTGTTTTTT
CASSLAGMASGSTGELFF
>TRBJ2-7|TRBV7-2|.|.
TGTGCCAGCAGCTTAGGACTAGTGTCCTACGAGCAGTACTTC
CASSLGLVSYEQYF